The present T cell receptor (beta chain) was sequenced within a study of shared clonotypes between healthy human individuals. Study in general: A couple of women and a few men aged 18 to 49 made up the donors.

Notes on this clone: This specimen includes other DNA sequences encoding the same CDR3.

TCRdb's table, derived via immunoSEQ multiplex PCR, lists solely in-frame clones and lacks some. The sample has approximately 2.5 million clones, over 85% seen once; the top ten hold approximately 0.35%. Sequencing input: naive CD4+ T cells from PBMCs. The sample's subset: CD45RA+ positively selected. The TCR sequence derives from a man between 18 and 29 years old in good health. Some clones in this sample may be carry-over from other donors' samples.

CDR3 nucleotides: TGCGCCAGCAGCTTGGCGGGTACTGGAAACACCATATATTTT. Its protein is CASSLAGTGNTIYF. This sequence joins TRBV5-1 and TRBJ1-3; the D is unclear. Trimming cost V 0 bases and J 2 bases, with 6 bases left between them. CDR1 is SGHRS and CDR2 is YFSETQ in the germline V gene. This CDR3 has 14 residues.